The sequence of this T cell receptor beta chain was determined in a study of OX40 agonist ivuxolimab in advanced cancers. This clone was detected once. Measured with immunoSEQ multiplex PCR; TCRdb has only the in-frame clones, and not every one. Here the sample spans over 95,000 clones, roughly 80% being singletons. The sample consisted of CD4+ or CD8+ T cells sorted from blood, taken in a trial of the OX40 agonist ivuxolimab. The sequence came from an adult with an advanced solid tumor such as melanoma, head and neck, liver or kidney cancer.

The CDR3 region is CASTVAGRHTQYF. Written as DNA, the CDR3 is TGTGCCAGCACGGTAGCGGGGAGGCATACGCAGTATTTT. The chain combines TRBV6-1 with TRBJ2-3; TRBD2 aligns across 8 bases. Germline CDR1 and CDR2: MNHNS and SASEGT. The CDR3 contains 13 residues. V lost 7 bases and J lost 7; bases outside the gene matches: 7.